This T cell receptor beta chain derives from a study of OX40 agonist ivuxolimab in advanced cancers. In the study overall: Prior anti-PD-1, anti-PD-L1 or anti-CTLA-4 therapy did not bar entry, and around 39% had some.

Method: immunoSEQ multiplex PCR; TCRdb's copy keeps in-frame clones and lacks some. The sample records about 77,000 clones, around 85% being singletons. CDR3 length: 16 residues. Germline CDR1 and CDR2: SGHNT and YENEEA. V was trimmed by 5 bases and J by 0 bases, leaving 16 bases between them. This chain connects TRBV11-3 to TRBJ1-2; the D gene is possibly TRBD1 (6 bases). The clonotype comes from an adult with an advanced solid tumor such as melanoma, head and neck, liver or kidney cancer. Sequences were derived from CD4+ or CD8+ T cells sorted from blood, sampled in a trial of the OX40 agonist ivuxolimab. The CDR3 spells CASSLQGTQANYGYTF. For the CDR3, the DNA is TGTGCCAGCAGCCTACAGGGTACCCAAGCTAACTATGGCTACACCTTC.